The 12 T cell receptor beta chains reported below all come from one sample, sequenced in a study of OX40 agonist ivuxolimab in advanced cancers. Data came from immunoSEQ multiplex PCR; TCRdb stores just in-frame clones and leaves some out. The sample includes more than 70,000 clones, more than 80% of them seen just once. The specimen comprised CD4+ or CD8+ T cells sorted from blood, sampled in a trial of the OX40 agonist ivuxolimab. The receptors derive from an adult with an advanced solid tumor such as melanoma, head and neck, liver or kidney cancer.

The chain couples TRBV18 to TRBJ2-2, with 9 bases lining up with TRBD1. J lost 6 bases, V lost 6 bases, and 11 bases had no gene match. The CDR3 is 16 residues long. Germline CDR1 and CDR2: KGHSH and LQKENI. For the CDR3, the DNA is TGTGCCAGCTCCTATGACGGACAGGGGAGGGCCGGGGAGCTGTTTTTT. This sequence encodes CASSYDGQGRAGELFF.

The chain is built from TRBV6-1 and TRBJ2-3, with 7 bases identical to TRBD2. The CDR3 consists of 14 residues. CDR1 and CDR2 from the germline V gene are MNHNS and SASEGT. J was trimmed by 5 bases and V by 10 bases; bases with no gene match: 12. CDR3 protein: CAISRDYRLDTQYF. The CDR3 DNA reads as TGTGCCATAAGTAGGGACTATCGATTAGATACGCAGTATTTT.

This clone came up a few times. The V call is TRBV19, the J call TRBJ1-5; TRBD1 agrees at 8 bases. The CDR3 runs 14 residues. J was trimmed by 4 bases and V by 4 bases; bases with no gene match: 3. Germline-derived CDR1 and CDR2 are LNHDA and SQIVND (reference sequence). CDR3 residues: CASSRGDRNQPQHF. DNA of the CDR3: TGTGCCAGTAGTAGAGGGGACAGGAATCAGCCCCAGCATTTT.

This clone appeared a single time. The rearrangement uses TRBV4-1 and TRBJ2-7; D is possibly TRBD1 or TRBD2 (6 bases each). V was shortened by 4 bases and J by 6 bases, with 16 bases between the two germline ends. Per germline, CDR1 MGHRA and CDR2 YSYEKL. CDR3 size: 14 residues. For the CDR3, the DNA is TGCGCCAGCAGCCGCTTGGGGGGCCTGGGCGAGCAGTACTTC. Translating gives CASSRLGGLGEQYF.

The V gene is TRBV5-1, the J gene TRBJ2-2; 8 nucleotides line up with TRBD1. The CDR3 totals 14 residues. The germline V gene has CDR1 SGHRS and CDR2 YFSETQ. V lost 1 base, J lost 4 bases, and 0 bases stayed unmatched. The DNA of the CDR3 is TGCGCCAGCAGCTTGCAGGGGGCCACCGGGGAGCTGTTTTTT. This encodes CASSLQGATGELFF.

The chain employs TRBV18 and TRBJ1-2, with 9 bases matching TRBD1. Per the germline V gene, CDR1 is KGHSH and CDR2 is LQKENI. Trimming took 3 bases from V and 7 from J; bases not matched to a gene: 9. This CDR3 is built from 15 residues. The CDR3 sequence: CASSPRRQGDGGYTF. CDR3 in DNA: TGTGCCAGCTCACCTCGAAGACAGGGGGATGGTGGCTACACCTTC.

This sequence joins TRBV7-9 and TRBJ2-2, with TRBD2 matching over 8 bases. Losses at the gene ends were 1 base for V and 4 bases for J; bases not matched to a gene: 2. The CDR3 spans 15 residues. Germline loops: CDR1 SEHNR, CDR2 FQNEAQ (reference sequence). The CDR3 region is CASSLVGRVTGELFF. CDR3 bases: TGTGCCAGCAGCTTAGTCGGGAGGGTCACCGGGGAGCTGTTTTTT.

This chain uses TRBV6-6 with TRBJ1-6; D remains ambiguous. The CDR3 extends over 13 amino acids. The germline V gene encodes CDR1 MNHNY and CDR2 SVGAGI (reference sequence). V gave up 2 bases and J gave up 10 bases, with 9 bases separating them. DNA of the CDR3: TGTGCCAGCAGTTACACGGGTAACTCACCCCTCCACTTT. The encoded protein is CASSYTGNSPLHF.

The sample holds one count of this clone. This rearrangement joins TRBV7-2 to TRBJ1-2; TRBD1 is a possible D gene (5 bases). Trimming took 1 base from V and 8 from J, leaving 11 bases between them. The CDR3 extends over 13 amino acids. CDR1 and CDR2 (germline): SGHTA, FQGNSA. The chain's CDR3 is CASSLGGVFGYTF. The CDR3 coding sequence is TGTGCCAGCAGCTTAGGGGGGGTTTTCGGCTACACCTTC. The full variable domain, with the rest looked up from reference TRBV7-2 and TRBJ1-2, is GAGVSQSPSNKVTEKGKDVELRCDPISGHTALYWYRQSLGQGLEFLIYFQGNSAPDKSGLPSDRFSAERTGGSVSTLTIQRTQQEDSAVYLCASSLGGVFGYTFGSGTRLTVV.

The chain is built from TRBV7-6 and TRBJ1-2; D is uncertain. The CDR3 spans 12 residues. The V and J ends lost 1 base and 1 base respectively, with 1 base between them. Germline CDR1 reads SGHVS; CDR2 reads FNYEAQ. The CDR3 DNA sequence: TGTGCCAGCAGCTTAGATAACTATGGCTACACCTTC. It translates to CASSLDNYGYTF.

This clone occurred once. This chain joins TRBV6-1 and TRBJ1-2; D unresolved. CDR3 length: 13 amino acids. Germline assignment: CDR1 MNHNS and CDR2 SASEGT. V lost 4 bases, J lost 2 bases, and 8 bases lay in between. The CDR3 bases are TGTGCCAGCAGTGTTTACCGGAACTATGGCTACACCTTC. It yields the protein CASSVYRNYGYTF.

V is TRBV6-5 and J is TRBJ2-7, with D possibly being TRBD2 (7 bases). V lost 6 bases and J 2 bases, leaving 14 bases between the germline ends. From germline, CDR1 is MNHEY and CDR2 SVGAGI. The CDR3 consists of 14 residues. CDR3 residues: CASRDAGAPYEQYF. In DNA form, the CDR3 reads TGTGCCAGCAGGGACGCGGGGGCCCCCTACGAGCAGTACTTC.